These T cell receptor beta chains were read from a single sample in a study of cytomegalovirus exposure and HLA in healthy donors. Assay used: immunoSEQ multiplex PCR; TCRdb lists only in-frame clones, some missing. The table shows around 52,000 clones, with just over 85% occurring only once. The sample comprised PBMCs. The receptors derive from a woman in her twenties or thirties in good health and CMV-seronegative. The CDR3 runs from the conserved cysteine through the conserved F or W. D genes are given only for firm matches. Where a row states a size, it is once, few, many or the class of an expanded clone; other rows omit it.

clone_size | d_call | j_call | v_call | cdr3_aa | cdr3_nt
. | . | TRBJ2-1 | TRBV28 | CASSLYGVEQFF | TGTGCCAGCAGTTTATATGGAGTGGAGCAGTTCTTC
. | . | TRBJ1-4 | TRBV28 | CASADGGTSANEKLFF | TGTGCCTCAGCGGATGGGGGGACTTCAGCTAATGAAAAACTGTTTTTT
. | . | TRBJ2-5 | TRBV27 | CASSLGQGPRETQYF | TGTGCCAGCAGTTTAGGCCAGGGCCCCAGGGAGACCCAGTACTTC
. | . | TRBJ2-6 | TRBV5-1 | CASSLQVSSSGANVLTF | TGCGCCAGCAGCCTCCAGGTTTCCAGTTCTGGGGCCAACGTCCTGACTTTC
. | . | TRBJ2-1 | TRBV9 | CASSVGGVYSYNEQFF | TGTGCCAGCAGCGTAGGAGGAGTATACTCCTACAATGAGCAGTTCTTC
. | TRBD1 | TRBJ1-1 | TRBV6-5 | CASSYRDRGPFF | TGTGCCAGCAGTTACCGGGACAGGGGCCCTTTCTTT
. | TRBD1 | TRBJ2-2 | TRBV19 | CASHTGGASGELFF | TGTGCCAGTCACACAGGGGGAGCGTCCGGGGAGCTGTTTTTT
. | TRBD1 | TRBJ2-3 | TRBV5-6 | CASSYGQAIDTQYF | TGTGCCAGCAGCTACGGACAGGCTATAGATACGCAGTATTTT
. | . | TRBJ2-2 | TRBV14 | CASSQVAAFTGELFF | TGTGCCAGCAGCCAAGTGGCTGCCTTTACCGGGGAGCTGTTTTTT
. | TRBD1 | TRBJ1-2 | TRBV6-5 | CASADPGTGSGYTF | TGTGCCAGCGCAGATCCCGGGACAGGAAGTGGCTACACCTTC
. | TRBD2 | TRBJ2-1 | TRBV5-6 | CASSALVRMREPYNEQFF | TGTGCCAGCAGCGCTCTAGTAAGGATGCGGGAGCCCTACAATGAGCAGTTCTTC
. | . | TRBJ1-2 | TRBV5-1 | CASSLQGKDGYTF | TGCGCCAGCAGCCTCCAGGGGAAGGATGGCTACACCTTC
. | . | TRBJ2-2 | TRBV9 | CASSVATSYTGELFF | TGTGCCAGCAGCGTAGCTACTTCCTACACCGGGGAGCTGTTTTTT
. | TRBD1 | TRBJ2-5 | TRBV11-3 | CASSLAHRAIRGETQYF | TGCGCCAGCAGCTTAGCCCACCGGGCTATCAGGGGGGAGACCCAGTACTTC
. | TRBD2 | TRBJ2-7 | TRBV2 | CASGGSGSWEQYF | TGTGCCAGTGGGGGTAGCGGGAGCTGGGAGCAGTACTTC
. | . | TRBJ2-1 | TRBV27 | CASSWGGGNEQFF | TGTGCCAGCAGTTGGGGCGGAGGGAATGAGCAGTTCTTC
. | . | TRBJ2-5 | TRBV28 | CASSPRGQETQYF | TGTGCCAGCAGTCCCCGAGGCCAAGAGACCCAGTACTTC
once | . | TRBJ2-7 | TRBV5-4 | CASSLGGASGLSYEQYF | TGTGCCAGCAGCTTGGGGGGGGCTAGCGGTTTATCCTACGAGCAGTACTTC
. | . | TRBJ2-7 | TRBV5-8 | CASHRRTVHYEQYF | TGTGCCAGCCACCGGAGGACGGTCCACTACGAGCAGTACTTC
. | . | TRBJ1-3 | TRBV28 | CASVGPSGNTIYF | TGTGCCAGCGTGGGCCCCTCTGGAAACACCATATATTTT
. | . | TRBJ1-5 | TRBV27 | CASKELYSNQPQHF | TGTGCCAGTAAAGAGTTATATAGCAATCAGCCCCAGCATTTT
. | . | TRBJ2-1 | TRBV29-1 | CSVDGRDPYNEQFF | TGCAGCGTTGACGGCCGGGATCCCTACAATGAGCAGTTCTTC
. | . | TRBJ1-4 | TRBV5-6 | CASSLVRRGNEKLFF | TGTGCCAGCAGCTTGGTCCGGCGCGGTAATGAAAAACTGTTTTTT
. | TRBD2 | TRBJ2-1 | TRBV27 | CASSPRLAEGYNEQFF | TGTGCCAGCAGCCCTAGACTAGCGGAGGGATACAATGAGCAGTTCTTC